This paragraph covers one T cell receptor beta chain sequence. As yet, its antigen is unknown. This record belongs to a study of CXCR3-negative and CXCR3-positive naive CD8 T cells. cDNA libraries for TRB were generated by 5' RACE incorporating UMI labels. TCRdb reprocessed the 5' RACE reads and keeps a single row for each CDR3 protein, giving no DNA. In total, the table holds about 92,000 distinct CDR3 sequences. The CDR3 contains 14 residues. Germline CDR1 and CDR2: LNHDA and SQIVND (reference sequence). Regarding the study as a whole: CXCR3 expression dropped partially after cryopreservation, and most assays relied on fresh PBMCs.

The chain carries TRBV19 and TRBJ2-7; absent DNA, TCRdb's TRBD1 call cannot be checked. The sample comprised naive CXCR3- CD8+ T cells from blood. As for subset: CD45RO-CCR7+CD27+CD95- naive CD8+ T cells lacking CXCR3 (TNR3-). This clonotype was obtained from a human donor in good health. Some clones in this sample may be carry-over from other donors' samples. The CDR3 loop reads CASSPIGTGDEQYF.